This T cell receptor beta chain was captured in a study of control samples from healthy donors and cancer patients. The germline gives CDR1 MDHEN, CDR2 SYDVKM. The CDR3 length is 15 residues. V was pared by 4 bases and J by 6 bases, with 18 bases between. The assay was immunoSEQ multiplex PCR, and TCRdb's table has in-frame clones only and misses some. Of hundreds of thousands of clones in the sample, 75% to 95% were seen once. The chain joins TRBV28 to TRBJ1-1; weak D call: TRBD1 (6 bases). The sequenced sample consisted of PBMCs. The receptor's source is a man aged 35 to 55 with head and neck cancer. CDR3 in DNA: TGTGCCAGCAGTTCCCCCCGGCTGGGGGCAGCTGAAGCTTTCTTT. It yields the protein CASSSPRLGAAEAFF.